This T cell receptor beta chain was sequenced in a study of blood T cell repertoires in COVID-19 (dated by TCRdb to about 2020). Regarding the research as a whole: Samples from collaborators originated in the United States, Italy and Spain and spanned both the acute and convalescent phases of COVID-19. The prospective study material was composed of cDNA or gDNA derived from T cells, B-cell-depleted T cells, or PBMCs. The dataset comprised deeply sampled blood TCRbeta repertoires from subjects exposed to, actively infected with, or recovered from COVID-19. The repertoires were made available in a free public database intended to serve as a resource for research on the immune response to SARS-CoV-2. Samples were obtained from the ongoing ImmuneRACE study (first 160 participants) and from over 1,000 subjects provided by 6 global collaborators. Nearly every sample came with metadata listing a de-identified subject ID, COVID-19 status, age in years and sex. Where available, HLA class I and class II types were taken from metadata supplied by the sample provider and were not determined by assay-based typing.

V trim: 5 bases; J trim: 4 bases; unmatched bases: 6. The CDR3, cysteine through phenylalanine, is 16 amino acids long. The retained sequence is limited to the CDR3, 48 bases, with the frame set at the first base. The germline V gene sets CDR1 to SGHTA and CDR2 to FQGNSA. As for this clone: It lacks a known antigen. No base quality values were provided; no much bigger clone lies one nucleotide off.

General findings and caveats noted by the study authors: How much clinical and demographic metadata was included differed by source and by participant, and the metadata was provided uncurated.

Participants in the prospective study were aged roughly 18 to 100 years, lived in more than 20 United States geographic areas, and enrolled through a virtual design. Cohort assignment in the prospective study relied on participant-reported clinical history from a screening survey and a study questionnaire. Exposed participants had been in contact, within 2 weeks of entering the study, with a person who had a PCR-confirmed or clinician-diagnosed case of COVID-19. Mobile phlebotomists in the prospective study collected whole blood, serum and a nasopharyngeal or oropharyngeal swab from every participant. Over a roughly 2-month period, participants in the prospective study had the option of providing additional blood draws and questionnaires. Before DNA extraction, blood samples from the prospective study were shipped at room temperature or frozen. TCRbeta CDR3 regions were amplified from genomic DNA by means of the immunoSEQ Assay, a bias-controlled multiplex PCR. Turning to the authors' computational methods: The number of nucleated cells in each sample was estimated from the amplification of reference gene primers within the assay. Sequence reads were collapsed and filtered to measure the absolute abundance of every unique TCRbeta CDR3 rearrangement. For each sample, productive Simpson clonality was calculated as the square root of Simpson's diversity index over productive rearrangements. Here the immuneACCESS table is served through TCRdb, limited to in-frame sequences with V and J called. Missing clones are a known gap in these copies; in checked studies unresolved V genes cover under half, and the rest lacks a known reason. V and J calls and clone size are those listed in that table; D and trimming were worked out from the DNA. This sample lists roughly 260,000 clones; roughly 80% were detected once. The top ten clonotypes cover 3.6% of the sample.

The chain was built from TRBV7-2 and TRBJ2-3, and 13 bases in between align with TRBD2. Sequences were obtained from PBMCs or T cells enriched from blood (not recorded which). The source of this sequence is a woman aged 40 to 49 who had been exposed to COVID-19. The nucleotide sequence reads as follows: TGTGCCAGCAGCCCTAGACTAGCGGGGGGCCCAGATACGCAGTATTTT. Its translation is CASSPRLAGGPDTQYF.